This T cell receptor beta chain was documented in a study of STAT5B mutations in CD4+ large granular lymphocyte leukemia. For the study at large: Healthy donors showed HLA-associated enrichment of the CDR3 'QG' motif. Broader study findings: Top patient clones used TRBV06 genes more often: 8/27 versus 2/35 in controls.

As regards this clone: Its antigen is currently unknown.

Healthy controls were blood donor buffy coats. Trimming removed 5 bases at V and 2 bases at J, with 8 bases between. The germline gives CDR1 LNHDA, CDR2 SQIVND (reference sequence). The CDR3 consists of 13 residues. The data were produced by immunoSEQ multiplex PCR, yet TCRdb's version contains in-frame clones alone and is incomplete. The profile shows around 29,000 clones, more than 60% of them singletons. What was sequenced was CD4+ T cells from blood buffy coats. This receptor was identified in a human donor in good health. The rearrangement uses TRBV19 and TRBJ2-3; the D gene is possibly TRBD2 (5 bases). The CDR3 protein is CASSDRDTDTQYF. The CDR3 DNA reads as TGTGCCAGTAGTGACCGGGACACAGATACGCAGTATTTT.